What follows are 25 T cell receptor beta chains derived from one specimen sequenced in a study of blood T cell repertoires in COVID-19. Sequencing was performed with immunoSEQ multiplex PCR; in TCRdb, only in-frame clones are kept and a portion is missing. The data show about 220,000 clones, approximately 78% seen once. The sequenced material came from peripheral blood. These receptors came from a woman in her seventies with COVID-19, enrolled during active disease.

The CDR3 nucleotides read TGTGCCGGGGGGACAGGGAACACTGAAGCTTTCTTT. This encodes CAGGTGNTEAFF. This chain uses TRBV6-5 with TRBJ1-1; 8 bases line up with TRBD1. The CDR3 totals 12 residues. Germline CDR1 MNHEY, CDR2 SVGAGI. The trim removed 11 bases at V and 1 base at J, leaving 3 bases unmatched.

This clone was detected only once. The chain has TRBV30 and TRBJ1-1, with D tentatively TRBD1 (5 bases). The CDR3 is 12 residues long. V lost 5 bases, J lost 3 bases, and 10 bases lay in between. Germline lookup yields CDR1 GTSNPN and CDR2 SVGIG (reference sequence). In nucleotides, the CDR3 is TGTGCCTGGGAGCTAGGGGACACTGAAGCTTTCTTT. As protein: CAWELGDTEAFF.

This sequence joins TRBV6-2 or TRBV6-3 and TRBJ2-7; 8 bases agree with TRBD1. This CDR3 has 14 amino acids. Trimming cost V 5 bases and J 2 bases; bases outside gene matches: 5. CDR1 is MNHEY, CDR2 SVGEGT, per germline. CDR3 sequence (DNA): TGTGCCAGCAGTAGACAGGGGAGTACCTACGAGCAGTACTTC. It is translated as CASSRQGSTYEQYF.

This clone came up a few times. J is TRBJ1-1 and V is TRBV28, with a weak D call TRBD1 (5 bases). Between the trimmed V and J ends, which lost 8 bases and 5 bases, there was a span of 24 bases. Looked up from germline, CDR1 is MDHEN and CDR2 is SYDVKM. CDR3 length: 16 amino acids. The DNA for the CDR3 is TGTGCCAGCGGCCAAAACAGGTTACCAGTTGCAACTGAAGCTTTCTTT. Its protein product is CASGQNRLPVATEAFF.

Only one count was recorded for this clone. J is TRBJ1-3 and V is TRBV5-6; D is unclear. CDR3 length: 15 residues. V shed 0 bases and J shed 0 bases, with 7 bases lying between them. Germline V lookup: CDR1 SGHDT, CDR2 YYEEEE. CDR3 coding DNA: TGTGCCAGCAGCTTGGAAGAGAGCTCTGGAAACACCATATATTTT. Its protein is CASSLEESSGNTIYF.

The chain joins TRBV6-2 or TRBV6-3 to TRBJ1-5; D is possibly TRBD1 (6 bases). The germline V gene encodes CDR1 MNHEY and CDR2 SVGEGT. Between the trimmed V and J ends, which lost 4 bases and 3 bases, there was a span of 13 bases. The CDR3 length is 15 residues. DNA for the CDR3: TGTGCCAGCAGTTCCACAGGGACCTCCAATCAGCCCCAGCATTTT. Translating gives CASSSTGTSNQPQHF.

The rearrangement links TRBV28 to TRBJ2-1, with TRBD2 matching 8 bases. Germline trimming cut 6 bases from V and 9 bases from J; bases unmatched to any gene: 10. Germline loops: CDR1 MDHEN, CDR2 SYDVKM. The CDR3 covers 14 residues. In nucleotides, the CDR3 is TGTGCCAGCAGATTAAGCGGGAGCAGGGGTGAGCAGTTCTTC. It codes for CASRLSGSRGEQFF.

The rearrangement links TRBV2 to TRBJ1-6, with D uncertain. CDR1 and CDR2 from the germline V gene are SNHLY and FYNNEI. The V end lost 1 base, the J end lost 0 bases, and 10 bases lay between the germline ends. This CDR3 has 17 residues. The CDR3: CASSEGGATSYNSPLHF. DNA of the CDR3: TGTGCCAGCAGTGAAGGGGGAGCTACCTCCTATAATTCACCCCTCCACTTT.

The genes are TRBV5-1 and TRBJ2-1, with 13 bases fitting TRBD2. V gave up 4 bases and J gave up 6 bases; unmatched junction bases: 7. The length of the CDR3 is 16 residues. The germline gives CDR1 SGHRS, CDR2 YFSETQ. CDR3 loop: CASSATGTSGINEQFF. The DNA of the CDR3 is TGCGCCAGCAGCGCCACCGGGACTAGCGGGATCAATGAGCAGTTCTTC. Complete variable domain (other parts from reference TRBV5-1 and TRBJ2-1): KAGVTQTPRYLIKTRGQQVTLSCSPISGHRSVSWYQQTPGQGLQFLFEYFSETQRNKGNFPGRFSGRQFSNSRSEMNVSTLELGDSALYLCASSATGTSGINEQFFGPGTRLTVL.

Only a few counts were recorded for this clone. This chain joins TRBV5-8 and TRBJ1-4, with TRBD1 matching over 7 bases. J lost 5 bases, V lost 3 bases, and 7 bases had no gene match. Germline CDR1 and CDR2: SGHTS and YDEGEE. CDR3 length: 15 residues. The CDR3 coding sequence is TGTGCCAGCAGCTCGTGGGACAGTAACAATGAAAAACTGTTTTTT. Translating gives CASSSWDSNNEKLFF.

This clone came up once. The gene calls are TRBV6-5 and TRBJ2-7; possible D gene TRBD1, 6 bases. The germline V and J ends were trimmed by 5 bases and 2 bases, with 13 bases remaining between them. CDR1 and CDR2 from the germline V gene are MNHEY and SVGAGI. This CDR3 region has 14 residues. CDR3 sequence: CASSLNRDTYEQYF. The CDR3 nucleotides read TGTGCCAGCAGTCTTAACAGGGATACCTACGAGCAGTACTTC.

The chain recombines TRBV27 with TRBJ2-7; tentatively, D is TRBD1 (6 bases). In germline, CDR1 is MNHEY, CDR2 SMNVEV (reference sequence). The ends were cut back, 4 bases at V and 3 bases at J, with 10 bases in the middle. The CDR3 loop spans 13 amino acids. The DNA for the CDR3 is TGTGCCAGCAGTTCTAAGACAGGCTACGAGCAGTACTTC. Protein: CASSSKTGYEQYF.

A note on this clone: Distinct nucleotide sequences in the sample also encode this CDR3. The J gene is TRBJ1-3, the V gene TRBV2, with 7 bases matching TRBD1. Germline V lookup: CDR1 SNHLY, CDR2 FYNNEI. V was clipped by 5 bases and J by 2 bases; unmatched bases: 3. The CDR3 runs 14 residues. CDR3 nucleotide sequence: TGTGCCAGCAGTCGCGACAGGGCTGGAAACACCATATATTTT. Its translation: CASSRDRAGNTIYF.

The chain carries TRBV7-2 and TRBJ2-1; D call uncertain. Per germline, CDR1 SGHTA and CDR2 FQGNSA. V was cut by 2 bases and J by 10 bases, with 12 bases left in between. This CDR3 region has 13 residues. In DNA form, the CDR3 reads TGTGCCAGCAGCTTAAACGGCCCCGGGGAGCAGTTCTTC. It yields the protein CASSLNGPGEQFF.

The chain employs TRBV5-5 and TRBJ1-1; 8 bases agree with TRBD1. Germline values: CDR1 SGHKS, CDR2 YYEKEE (reference sequence). The ends lost 4 bases at V and 4 bases at J; junction bases unmatched: 12. The CDR3 runs 16 residues. The CDR3 sequence: CASSRDVRGLGTEAFF. The CDR3 DNA sequence: TGTGCCAGCAGCCGGGATGTCAGGGGGCTGGGCACTGAAGCTTTCTTT.

Remarks on this clone: This sample includes further DNA sequences coding for the same CDR3. The genes are TRBV19 and TRBJ2-2, with 7 bases lining up with TRBD1. The germline V gene has CDR1 LNHDA and CDR2 SQIVND (reference sequence). V dropped 8 bases and J dropped 0; count of bases not matched to a gene: 6. This CDR3 spans 15 amino acids. CDR3 nucleotides: TGTGCCAGTTCGATGGGGACAGCGAACACCGGGGAGCTGTTTTTT. Protein sequence: CASSMGTANTGELFF.

The rearrangement uses TRBV7-2 and TRBJ2-1; D is uncertain. Trimming left V 5 bases short and J 6 bases short, with 14 bases between. The CDR3 contains 14 residues. From germline, CDR1 is SGHTA and CDR2 FQGNSA. The CDR3 region is CASSPWRGVNEQFF. The CDR3 DNA sequence: TGTGCCAGCAGCCCCTGGAGAGGAGTCAATGAGCAGTTCTTC.

This chain links TRBV6-4 with TRBJ2-1; 10 nucleotides align to TRBD1. The CDR3 runs to 15 residues. V shed 6 bases and J 0 bases; nucleotides not matched to a gene: 2. CDR1 MRHNA and CDR2 SNTAGT come from the germline V gene. Here the CDR3 reads CASSRQGASYNEQFF. CDR3 sequence (DNA): TGTGCCAGCAGCCGACAGGGGGCCTCCTACAATGAGCAGTTCTTC.

V usage is TRBV27 and J usage is TRBJ2-1, with a weak D call TRBD2 (7 bases). The germline V gene has CDR1 MNHEY and CDR2 SMNVEV (reference sequence). The CDR3 totals 16 residues. V lost 4 bases, J lost 9 bases, and 22 bases lay in between. DNA of the CDR3: TGTGCCAGCAGTTCAACACTAGGGGGGGTTTCGGGTGAGCAGTTCTTC. The encoded protein is CASSSTLGGVSGEQFF.

This chain joins TRBV7-3 and TRBJ2-3, with 7 bases lining up with TRBD2. The germline gives CDR1 SGHTA, CDR2 FQGTGA. There are 13 residues in the CDR3. The J segment lost 6 bases and the V segment lost 3 bases, leaving 3 bases of the junction unmatched. The CDR3 DNA is TGTGCCAGCAGCTTTGGGGGAGGGGATACGCAGTATTTT. Translation: CASSFGGGDTQYF.

The chain links TRBV5-1 to TRBJ1-1; D remains unclear. Between the trimmed V and J ends, which lost 0 bases and 4 bases, there was a span of 10 bases. Germline loops: CDR1 SGHRS, CDR2 YFSETQ. The CDR3 is made up of 14 amino acids. The CDR3 DNA reads TGCGCCAGCAGCTTGGCCATAGCGGTCACTGAAGCTTTCTTT. Translating it yields CASSLAIAVTEAFF.

The chain is built from TRBV6-6 and TRBJ2-7; unclear D gene. The CDR3 has 15 residues. From germline, CDR1 is MNHNY and CDR2 SVGAGI (reference sequence). Trimming removed 5 bases at V and 2 bases at J, with 16 bases between. Here the CDR3 reads CASSARVQVTYEQYF. DNA of the CDR3: TGTGCCAGCAGTGCCCGGGTCCAAGTCACCTACGAGCAGTACTTC.

The rearrangement joins TRBV30 to TRBJ1-5; D remains unclear. The CDR3 has 13 residues. Trimming removed 0 bases from V and 4 bases from J, with 7 bases in between. Germline CDR1 and CDR2: GTSNPN and SVGIG (reference sequence). The CDR3 loop reads CAWSVLRNQPQHF. CDR3 bases: TGTGCCTGGAGTGTACTTCGGAATCAGCCCCAGCATTTT.

In the case of this clone: Other DNA sequences of this sample code for an identical CDR3. The chain is built from TRBV6-5 and TRBJ1-2; no clear D. V was trimmed by 5 bases and J by 5 bases, leaving 9 bases between them. This CDR3 region has 12 residues. Germline V gene data show CDR1 as MNHEY and CDR2 as SVGAGI. CDR3 sequence reads: CASSPPGYGYTF. CDR3 sequence (DNA): TGTGCCAGCAGTCCCCCGGGGTATGGCTACACCTTC.

V and J are TRBV3-1 (or the pseudogene TRBV3-2) and TRBJ1-1; D is undetermined. Trimming stripped 5 bases from V and 1 base from J, with 8 bases between. Per the germline V gene, CDR1 is LGHDT and CDR2 is YNNKEL (reference sequence). CDR3 length: 13 amino acids. CDR3 loop: CASSEERNTEAFF. The CDR3 DNA reads as TGTGCCAGCAGCGAGGAGCGGAACACTGAAGCTTTCTTT.